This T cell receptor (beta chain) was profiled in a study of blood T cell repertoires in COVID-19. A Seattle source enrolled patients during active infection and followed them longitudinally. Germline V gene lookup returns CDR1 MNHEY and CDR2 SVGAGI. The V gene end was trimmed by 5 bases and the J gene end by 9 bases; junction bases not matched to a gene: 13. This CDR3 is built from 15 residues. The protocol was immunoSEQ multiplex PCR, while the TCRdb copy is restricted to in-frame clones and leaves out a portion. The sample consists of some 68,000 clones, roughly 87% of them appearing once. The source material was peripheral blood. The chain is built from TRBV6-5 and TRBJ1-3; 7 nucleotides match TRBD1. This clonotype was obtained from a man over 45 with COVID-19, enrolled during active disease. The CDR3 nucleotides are TGTGCCAGCAGTCGGGCGACAGGGCCGGACTTCACCATATATTTT. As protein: CASSRATGPDFTIYF.